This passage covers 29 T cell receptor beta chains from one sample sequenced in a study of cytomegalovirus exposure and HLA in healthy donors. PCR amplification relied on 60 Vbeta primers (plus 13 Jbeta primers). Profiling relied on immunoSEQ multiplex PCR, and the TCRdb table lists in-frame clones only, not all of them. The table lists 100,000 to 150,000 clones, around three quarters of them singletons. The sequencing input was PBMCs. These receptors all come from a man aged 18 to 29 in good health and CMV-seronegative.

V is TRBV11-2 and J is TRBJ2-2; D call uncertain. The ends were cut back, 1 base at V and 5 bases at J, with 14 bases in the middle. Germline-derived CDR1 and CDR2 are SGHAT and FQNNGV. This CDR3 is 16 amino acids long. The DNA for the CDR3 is TGTGCCAGCAGCTTAGTCTACGTCGGGTATACCGGGGAGCTGTTTTTT. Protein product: CASSLVYVGYTGELFF.

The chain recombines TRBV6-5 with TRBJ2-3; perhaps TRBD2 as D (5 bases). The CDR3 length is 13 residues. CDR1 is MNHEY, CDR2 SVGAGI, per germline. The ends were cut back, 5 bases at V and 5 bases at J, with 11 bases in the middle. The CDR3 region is CASSHQEGDTQYF. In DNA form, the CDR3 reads TGTGCCAGCAGTCACCAAGAGGGAGATACGCAGTATTTT.

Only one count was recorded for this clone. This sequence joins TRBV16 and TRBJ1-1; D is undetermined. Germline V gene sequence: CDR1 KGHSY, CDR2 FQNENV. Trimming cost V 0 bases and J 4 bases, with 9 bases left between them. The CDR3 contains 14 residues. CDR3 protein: CASSQSLGVTEAFF. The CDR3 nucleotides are TGTGCCAGCAGCCAATCTCTCGGGGTCACTGAAGCTTTCTTT.

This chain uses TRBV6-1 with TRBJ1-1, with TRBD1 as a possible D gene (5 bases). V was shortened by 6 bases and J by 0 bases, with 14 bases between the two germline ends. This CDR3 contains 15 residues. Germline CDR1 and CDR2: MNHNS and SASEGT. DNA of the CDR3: TGTGCCAGCAGCCTCAGGGTGACCCTGAACACTGAAGCTTTCTTT. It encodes CASSLRVTLNTEAFF.

The CDR3, as DNA: TGTGCCAGCAGCCCGACTAGCCGCTACGAGCAGTACTTC. Its protein product is CASSPTSRYEQYF. The rearrangement uses TRBV28 and TRBJ2-5; 7 bases are a match to TRBD2. The J call may be mistaken, given a closer DNA end match to TRBJ2-7. Per the germline V gene, CDR1 is MDHEN and CDR2 is SYDVKM. This CDR3 region has 13 residues.

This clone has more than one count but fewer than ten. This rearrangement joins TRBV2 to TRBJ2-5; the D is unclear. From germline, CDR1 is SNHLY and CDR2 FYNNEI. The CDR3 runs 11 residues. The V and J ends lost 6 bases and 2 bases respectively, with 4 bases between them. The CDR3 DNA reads TGTGCCAGCAGGCAGCAAGAGACCCAGTACTTC. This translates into CASRQQETQYF.

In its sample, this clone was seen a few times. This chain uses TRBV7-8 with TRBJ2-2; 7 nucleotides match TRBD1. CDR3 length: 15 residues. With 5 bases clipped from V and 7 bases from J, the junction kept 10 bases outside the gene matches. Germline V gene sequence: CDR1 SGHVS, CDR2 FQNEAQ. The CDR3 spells CASSEGTALFGELFF. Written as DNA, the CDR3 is TGTGCCAGCAGCGAGGGGACAGCCCTCTTCGGGGAGCTGTTTTTT.

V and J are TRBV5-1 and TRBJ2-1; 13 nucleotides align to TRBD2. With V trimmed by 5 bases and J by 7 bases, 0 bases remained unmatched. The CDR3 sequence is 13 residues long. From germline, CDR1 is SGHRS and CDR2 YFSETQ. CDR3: CASRGLAGNEQFF. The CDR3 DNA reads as TGCGCCAGCAGGGGACTAGCGGGGAATGAGCAGTTCTTC.

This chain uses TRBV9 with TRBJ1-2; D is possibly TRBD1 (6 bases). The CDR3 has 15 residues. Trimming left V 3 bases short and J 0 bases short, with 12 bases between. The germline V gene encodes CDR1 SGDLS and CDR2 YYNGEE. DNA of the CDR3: TGTGCCAGCAGCGGACAGGATCTACCTAACTATGGCTACACCTTC. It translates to CASSGQDLPNYGYTF.

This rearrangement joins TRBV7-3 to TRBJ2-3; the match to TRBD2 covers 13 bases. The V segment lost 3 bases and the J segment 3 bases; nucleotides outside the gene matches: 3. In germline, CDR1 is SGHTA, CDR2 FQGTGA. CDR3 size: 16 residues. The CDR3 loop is CASSLGTSGVTDTQYF. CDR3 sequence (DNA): TGTGCCAGCAGCTTGGGGACTAGCGGGGTAACAGATACGCAGTATTTT.

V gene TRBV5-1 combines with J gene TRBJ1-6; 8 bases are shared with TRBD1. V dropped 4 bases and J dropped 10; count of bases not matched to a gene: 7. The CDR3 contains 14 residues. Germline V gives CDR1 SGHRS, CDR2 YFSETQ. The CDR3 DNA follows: TGCGCCAGCAGCGGAGGACAGGGTCGGTCACCCCTCCACTTT. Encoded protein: CASSGGQGRSPLHF.

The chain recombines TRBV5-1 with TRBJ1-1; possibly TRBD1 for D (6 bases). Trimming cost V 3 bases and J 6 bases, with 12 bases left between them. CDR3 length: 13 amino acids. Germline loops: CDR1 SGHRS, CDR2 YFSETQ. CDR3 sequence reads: CASSSGQTPEAFF. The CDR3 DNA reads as TGCGCCAGCAGCTCCGGACAGACTCCTGAAGCTTTCTTT.

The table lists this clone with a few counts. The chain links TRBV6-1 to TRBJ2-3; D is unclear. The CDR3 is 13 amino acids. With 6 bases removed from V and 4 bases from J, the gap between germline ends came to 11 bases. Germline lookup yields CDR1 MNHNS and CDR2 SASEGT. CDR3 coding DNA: TGTGCCAGCAGCCCCGTATCGGCAGATACGCAGTATTTT. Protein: CASSPVSADTQYF.

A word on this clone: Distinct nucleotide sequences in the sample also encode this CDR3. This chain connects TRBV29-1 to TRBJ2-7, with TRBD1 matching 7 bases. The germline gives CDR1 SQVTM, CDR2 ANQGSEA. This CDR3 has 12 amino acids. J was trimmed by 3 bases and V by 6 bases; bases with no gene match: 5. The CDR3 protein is CSVARDSYEQYF. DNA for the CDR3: TGCAGCGTCGCCCGGGACAGCTACGAGCAGTACTTC.

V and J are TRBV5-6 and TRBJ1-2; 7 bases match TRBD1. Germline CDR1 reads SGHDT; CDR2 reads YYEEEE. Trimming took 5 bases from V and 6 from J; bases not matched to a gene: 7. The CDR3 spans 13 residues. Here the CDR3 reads CASRRTGENGYTF. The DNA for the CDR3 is TGTGCCAGCAGGAGGACAGGAGAGAATGGCTACACCTTC.

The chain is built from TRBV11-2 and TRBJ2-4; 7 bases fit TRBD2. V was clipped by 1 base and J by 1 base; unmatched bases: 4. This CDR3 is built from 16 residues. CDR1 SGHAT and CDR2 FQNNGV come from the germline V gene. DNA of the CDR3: TGTGCCAGCAGCTTAGGGGGAGGGAGGGCCAAAAACATTCAGTACTTC. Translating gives CASSLGGGRAKNIQYF.

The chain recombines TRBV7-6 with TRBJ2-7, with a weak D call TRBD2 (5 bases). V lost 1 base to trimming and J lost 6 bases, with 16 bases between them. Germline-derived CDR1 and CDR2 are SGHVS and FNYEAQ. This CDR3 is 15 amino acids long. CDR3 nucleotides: TGTGCCAGCAGCTTAGTATTGGGAGCCCTGCGCGAGCAGTACTTC. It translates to CASSLVLGALREQYF.

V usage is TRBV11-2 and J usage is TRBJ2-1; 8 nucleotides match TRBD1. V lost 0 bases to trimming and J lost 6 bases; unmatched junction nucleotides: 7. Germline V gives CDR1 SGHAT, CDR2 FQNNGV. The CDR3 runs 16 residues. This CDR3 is CASSLERTGLRNEQFF. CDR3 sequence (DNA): TGTGCCAGCAGCTTAGAGCGGACAGGGTTACGCAATGAGCAGTTCTTC.

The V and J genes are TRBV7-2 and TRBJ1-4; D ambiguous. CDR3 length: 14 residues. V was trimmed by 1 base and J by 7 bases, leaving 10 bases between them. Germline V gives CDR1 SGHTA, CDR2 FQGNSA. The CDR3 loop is CASSLGGFVEKLFF. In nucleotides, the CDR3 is TGTGCCAGCAGCTTAGGCGGTTTCGTTGAAAAACTGTTTTTT.

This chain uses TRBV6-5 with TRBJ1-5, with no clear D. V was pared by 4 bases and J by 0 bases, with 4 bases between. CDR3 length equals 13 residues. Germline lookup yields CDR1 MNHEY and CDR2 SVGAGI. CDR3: CASSFNSNQPQHF. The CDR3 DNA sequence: TGTGCCAGCAGTTTCAATAGCAATCAGCCCCAGCATTTT.

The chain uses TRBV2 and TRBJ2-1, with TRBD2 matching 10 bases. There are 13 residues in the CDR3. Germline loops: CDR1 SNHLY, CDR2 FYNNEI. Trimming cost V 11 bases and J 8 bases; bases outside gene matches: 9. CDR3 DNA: TGTGCCTCTAGCGGGAGTGTCGGTGATGAGCAGTTCTTC. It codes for CASSGSVGDEQFF.

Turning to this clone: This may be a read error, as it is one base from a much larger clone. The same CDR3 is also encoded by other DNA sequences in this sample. The CDR3 reads CASSSQGNTEAFF. The CDR3 DNA sequence: TGTGCCAGCAGCTCACAGGGGAACACTGAAGCTTTCTTT. The V and J genes are TRBV7-2 and TRBJ1-1; maybe TRBD1 (6 bases). Germline CDR1 and CDR2: SGHTA and FQGNSA. The CDR3 runs 13 residues. With 4 bases removed from V and 1 base from J, the gap between germline ends came to 7 bases.

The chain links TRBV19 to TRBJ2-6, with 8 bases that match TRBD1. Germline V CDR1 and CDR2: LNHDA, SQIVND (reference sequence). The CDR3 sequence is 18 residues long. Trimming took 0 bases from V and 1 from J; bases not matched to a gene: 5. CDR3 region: CASSIDGQGISGANVLTF. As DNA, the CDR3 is TGTGCCAGTAGTATAGATGGACAGGGTATATCTGGGGCCAACGTCCTGACTTTC.

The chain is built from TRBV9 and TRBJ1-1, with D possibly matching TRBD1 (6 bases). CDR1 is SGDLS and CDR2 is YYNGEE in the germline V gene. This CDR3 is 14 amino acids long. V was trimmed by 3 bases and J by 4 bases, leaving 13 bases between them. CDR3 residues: CASSEQGGFTEAFF. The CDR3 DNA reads TGTGCCAGCAGCGAACAGGGAGGGTTCACTGAAGCTTTCTTT.

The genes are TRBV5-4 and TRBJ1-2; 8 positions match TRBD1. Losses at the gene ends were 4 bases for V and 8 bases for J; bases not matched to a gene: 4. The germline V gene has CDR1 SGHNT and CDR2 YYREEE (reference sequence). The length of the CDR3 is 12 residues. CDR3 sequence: CASSVDRDGYTF. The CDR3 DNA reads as TGTGCCAGCAGCGTGGACAGGGACGGCTACACCTTC.

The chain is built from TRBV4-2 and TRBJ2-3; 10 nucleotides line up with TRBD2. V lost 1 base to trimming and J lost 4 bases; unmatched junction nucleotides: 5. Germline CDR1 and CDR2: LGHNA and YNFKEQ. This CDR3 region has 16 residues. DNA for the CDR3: TGTGCCAGCAGCCAAGCCCTAGCGGGGGCCGCAGATACGCAGTATTTT. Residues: CASSQALAGAADTQYF.

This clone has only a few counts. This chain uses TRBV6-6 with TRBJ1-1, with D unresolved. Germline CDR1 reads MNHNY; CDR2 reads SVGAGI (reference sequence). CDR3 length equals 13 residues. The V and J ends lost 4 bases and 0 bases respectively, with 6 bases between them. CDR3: CASSLGMNTEAFF. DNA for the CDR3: TGTGCCAGCAGTTTGGGCATGAACACTGAAGCTTTCTTT.

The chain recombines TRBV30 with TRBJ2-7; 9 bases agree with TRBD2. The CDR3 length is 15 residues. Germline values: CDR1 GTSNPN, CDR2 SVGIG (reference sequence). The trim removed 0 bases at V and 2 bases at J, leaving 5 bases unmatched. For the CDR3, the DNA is TGTGCCTGGAGTGTACAACTAGCGGGTGCCTACGAGCAGTACTTC. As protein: CAWSVQLAGAYEQYF. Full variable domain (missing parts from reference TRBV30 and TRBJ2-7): SQTIHQWPATLVQPVGSPLSLECTVEGTSNPNLYWYRQAAGRGLQLLFYSVGIGQISSEVPQNLSASRPQDRQFILSSKKLLLSDSGFYLCAWSVQLAGAYEQYFGPGTRLTVT.

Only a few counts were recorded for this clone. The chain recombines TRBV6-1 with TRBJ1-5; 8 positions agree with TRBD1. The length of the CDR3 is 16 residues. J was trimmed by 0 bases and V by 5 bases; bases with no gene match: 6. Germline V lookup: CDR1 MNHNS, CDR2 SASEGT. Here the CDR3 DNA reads TGTGCCAGCAGTCAAGACAGGGGAAGTAGCAATCAGCCCCAGCATTTT. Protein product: CASSQDRGSSNQPQHF.